This note documents a single TCR beta chain sequence. Other DNA sequences in the sample encode the same CDR3. The data derive from a study of cytomegalovirus exposure and HLA in healthy donors. On the study more broadly: Among 150 million to 200 million T cells, an earlier analysis found roughly 100 million unique TCR beta sequences.

Trimming took 8 bases from V and 5 from J, leaving 19 bases between them. From germline, CDR1 is SGHRS and CDR2 YFSETQ. The CDR3 runs to 14 residues. 60 Vbeta and 13 Jbeta primers were used in PCR. Profiling relied on immunoSEQ multiplex PCR, and the TCRdb table lists in-frame clones only, not all of them. The sample records about 160,000 clones, 60% to 80% being singletons. The source of this sequence is a man in his 60s in good health and CMV-seronegative. Specimen: PBMCs. The rearrangement links TRBV5-1 to TRBJ1-2; maybe TRBD1 (6 bases). The CDR3 spells CASSLEGEQYGYTF. DNA for the CDR3: TGCGCCAGTAGTTTGGAGGGGGAGCAATATGGCTACACCTTC.